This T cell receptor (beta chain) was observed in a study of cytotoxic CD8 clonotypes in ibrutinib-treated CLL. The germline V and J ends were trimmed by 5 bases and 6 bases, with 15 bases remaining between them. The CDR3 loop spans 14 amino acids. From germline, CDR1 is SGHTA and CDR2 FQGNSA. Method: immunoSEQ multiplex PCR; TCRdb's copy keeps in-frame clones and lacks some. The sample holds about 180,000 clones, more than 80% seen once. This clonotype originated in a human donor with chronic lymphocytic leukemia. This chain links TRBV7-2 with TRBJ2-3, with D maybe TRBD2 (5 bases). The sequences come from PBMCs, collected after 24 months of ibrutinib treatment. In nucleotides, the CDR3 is TGTGCCAGCAGCAATTTCCGGGGTGAGGATACGCAGTATTTT. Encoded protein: CASSNFRGEDTQYF.